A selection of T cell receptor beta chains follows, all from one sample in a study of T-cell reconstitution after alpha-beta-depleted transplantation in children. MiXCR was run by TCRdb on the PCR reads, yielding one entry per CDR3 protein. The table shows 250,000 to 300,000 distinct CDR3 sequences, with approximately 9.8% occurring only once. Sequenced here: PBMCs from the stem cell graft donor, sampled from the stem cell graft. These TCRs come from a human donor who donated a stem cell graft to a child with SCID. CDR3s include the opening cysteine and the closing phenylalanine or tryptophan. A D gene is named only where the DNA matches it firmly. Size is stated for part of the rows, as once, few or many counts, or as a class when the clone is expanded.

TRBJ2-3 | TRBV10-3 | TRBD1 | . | TGTGCCATCACGCGGGACAGGGGAACCACCACAGATACGCAGTATTTT | CAITRDRGTTTDTQYF
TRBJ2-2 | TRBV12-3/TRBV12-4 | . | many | TGTGCCAGCAGTTTACGGAACACCGGGGAGCTGTTTTTT | CASSLRNTGELFF
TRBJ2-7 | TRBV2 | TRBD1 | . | TGTGCCAGCAGTGGAGGCAGGGGGTTGGAGCAGTACTTC | CASSGGRGLEQYF
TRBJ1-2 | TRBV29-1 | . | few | TGCAGCGTTACGCTAACTGGAGGTTTCTATGGCTACACCTTC | CSVTLTGGFYGYTF
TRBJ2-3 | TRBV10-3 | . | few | TGTGCCGCGAGTCTAGGGGTAGATACGCAGTATTTT | CAASLGVDTQYF
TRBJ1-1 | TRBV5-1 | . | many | TGCGCCAGCAGCTTGGCTCTTGGGGGGATGAACACTGAAGCTTTCTTT | CASSLALGGMNTEAFF
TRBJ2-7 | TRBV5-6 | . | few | TGTGCCAGCAGCTTACCAGGGAAAACCTACGAGCAGTACTTC | CASSLPGKTYEQYF
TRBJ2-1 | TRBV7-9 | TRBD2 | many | TGTGCCAGCTCCACGGGGGCTAGCGGGGACTTTGGGTTCTTC | CASSTGASGDFGFF
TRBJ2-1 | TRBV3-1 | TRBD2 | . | TGTGCCAGCAGCCTAATCGGGGCGGGGGCCTACAATGAGCAGTTCTTC | CASSLIGAGAYNEQFF
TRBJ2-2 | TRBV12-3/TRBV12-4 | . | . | TGTGCCAGCAGTGGGCGGGGGGAGCTGTTTTTT | CASSGRGELFF
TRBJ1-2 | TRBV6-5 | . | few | TGTGCCACCTTTGACAGGAGTGGCTACACCTTC | CATFDRSGYTF
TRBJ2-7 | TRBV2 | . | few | TGTGCCAGCAGCGCGGACCCCTACGAGCAGTACTTC | CASSADPYEQYF
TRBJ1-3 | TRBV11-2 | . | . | TGTGCCAGCAGCTTATCGACTTTGGGAAACACCATATATTTT | CASSLSTLGNTIYF
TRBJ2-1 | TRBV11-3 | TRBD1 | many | TGTGCCAGCAGCTTAGCACCTTCGACAGGGGTCAATGAGCAGTTCTTC | CASSLAPSTGVNEQFF
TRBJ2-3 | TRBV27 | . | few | TGTGACAGCAGTTCCGGGGACAAGTTCACAGATACGCAGTATTTT | CDSSSGDKFTDTQYF
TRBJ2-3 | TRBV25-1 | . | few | TGTGCCAGCAGTGAATGGGGTAGCGGAGTCACAGATACGCAGTATTTT | CASSEWGSGVTDTQYF
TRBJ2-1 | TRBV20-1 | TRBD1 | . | TGCAGTGCTAGGACCCGACAGGGGGTAGATAATGAGCAGTTCTTC | CSARTRQGVDNEQFF
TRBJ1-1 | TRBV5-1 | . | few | TGCGCCAGCAGCTTGGTTCCCCAGGGCCCCGCTTTCTTT | CASSLVPQGPAFF
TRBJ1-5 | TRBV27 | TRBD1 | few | TGTGCCAGCAGTATCACAGGGGGCAGGCAGCCCCAGCATTTT | CASSITGGRQPQHF
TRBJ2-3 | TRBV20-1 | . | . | TGCAGTGCTAGGAGAGGGGCAGATACGCAGTATTTT | CSARRGADTQYF
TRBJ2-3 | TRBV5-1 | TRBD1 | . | TGCGCCAGCAGCTGGACCCCGGGACAGGGTACAGATACGCAGTATTTT | CASSWTPGQGTDTQYF
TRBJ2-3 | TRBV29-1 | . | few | TGCAGCGTTGTTAAGGGGGGGGGGACAGATACGCAGTATTTT | CSVVKGGGTDTQYF
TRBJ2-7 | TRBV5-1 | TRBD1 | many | TGCGCCAGCAGCTTGGGTTTCGGGACAGGGAGTCTCTACGAGCAGTACTTC | CASSLGFGTGSLYEQYF
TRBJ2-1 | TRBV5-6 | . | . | TGTGCCAGCAGCTTCGGCCCTAACAATGAGCAGTTCTTC | CASSFGPNNEQFF
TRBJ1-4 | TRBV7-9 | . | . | TGTGCCAGCAGCTTAAAATCTACAGAACTGTTTTTT | CASSLKSTELFF
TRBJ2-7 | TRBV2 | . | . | TGTGCCAGCGAGAGGGCCCATCTCTACGAGCAGTACTTC | CASERAHLYEQYF